These 14 T cell receptor beta chains were all obtained from the same sample, sequenced in a study of shared clonotypes between healthy human individuals. TCRdb's copy holds only in-frame clones and misses some; the assay was immunoSEQ multiplex PCR. The repertoire holds fewer than 650,000 clones, roughly 79% seen once, with around 12% in the top ten. The sequenced sample was PBMCs. Receptor source: a woman in her thirties or forties in good health. Some clones in this sample may be carry-over from other donors' samples.

This clone has at least ten counts. The identical CDR3 is also encoded by other nucleotide sequences in the sample. This sequence joins TRBV28 and TRBJ2-7, with D possibly being TRBD1 (5 bases). Germline V gene data show CDR1 as MDHEN and CDR2 as SYDVKM. V was trimmed by 5 bases and J by 4 bases, leaving 9 bases between them. CDR3 length: 12 amino acids. This CDR3 reads CASSLAGYEQYF. The DNA of the CDR3 is TGTGCCAGCAGTCTGGCAGGGTACGAGCAGTACTTC.

The rearrangement links TRBV6-1 to TRBJ1-3; no firm D call. The CDR3 sequence is 15 residues long. V dropped 3 bases and J dropped 0 bases, with 9 bases sitting between them. Germline assignment: CDR1 MNHNS and CDR2 SASEGT. Here the CDR3 DNA reads TGTGCCAGCAGTGACACCAGACGCTCTGGAAACACCATATATTTT. Its translation is CASSDTRRSGNTIYF.

V and J are TRBV7-6 and TRBJ2-1; tentatively, D is TRBD1 or TRBD2 (5 bases each). The V end lost 1 base, the J end lost 12 bases, and 19 bases lay between the germline ends. Germline CDR1 and CDR2: SGHVS and FNYEAQ. This CDR3 has 15 amino acids. CDR3 DNA: TGTGCCAGCAGCTTAGGAGGTCGGGGACGTCAGGGGCAGTTCTTC. Translation: CASSLGGRGRQGQFF.

In regard to this clone: The sample carries other DNA sequences with the same CDR3. The rearrangement links TRBV6-1 to TRBJ1-5, with D possibly TRBD1 on 6 matching bases. The V gene's germline CDR1 is MNHNS and CDR2 SASEGT. The CDR3 loop spans 14 amino acids. Trimming cost V 1 base and J 6 bases, with 10 bases left between them. The CDR3 sequence is CASSEEGGPQPQHF. The CDR3 region has the DNA TGTGCCAGCAGTGAAGAGGGGGGGCCTCAGCCCCAGCATTTT.

The chain is built from TRBV29-1 and TRBJ1-2; no firm D call. CDR1 is SQVTM and CDR2 is ANQGSEA in the germline V gene. Trimming stripped 1 base from V and 8 bases from J, with 11 bases between. CDR3 length equals 12 residues. CDR3 loop: CSVEAAGVGYTF. CDR3 sequence (DNA): TGCAGCGTTGAAGCAGCCGGGGTGGGCTACACCTTC.

This chain connects TRBV7-2 to TRBJ2-5, with 11 nucleotides matching TRBD1. This CDR3 region has 15 residues. J gave up 5 bases and V 3 bases, and 5 bases lay outside the gene matches. Germline V CDR1 and CDR2: SGHTA, FQGNSA. Written as DNA, the CDR3 is TGTGCCAGCAGCTTCCGGACAGGGGGCGTGGAGACCCAGTACTTC. This encodes CASSFRTGGVETQYF.

The chain joins TRBV4-3 to TRBJ2-1; 13 positions agree with TRBD2. The CDR3 is 15 residues long. CDR1 LGHNA and CDR2 YSLEER come from the germline V gene. The trim removed 3 bases at V and 10 bases at J, leaving 6 bases unmatched. CDR3 amino acids: CASSQGRLAGGEQFF. CDR3 sequence (DNA): TGCGCCAGCAGCCAGGGAAGACTAGCGGGAGGCGAGCAGTTCTTC.

The chain is built from TRBV6-6 and TRBJ2-2; D tentatively fits TRBD1 or TRBD2 (5 bases each). V gave up 8 bases and J gave up 3 bases, with 13 bases separating them. CDR3 length: 14 residues. Germline lookup yields CDR1 MNHNY and CDR2 SVGAGI (reference sequence). The CDR3 DNA follows: TGTGCCAGCGGGTCAGGGACGTACACCGGGGAGCTGTTTTTT. Translated, it gives CASGSGTYTGELFF.

Regarding this clone: A far larger clone is one base from this, pointing to a likely read error. This sample also contains other DNA sequences that code for the same CDR3. The chain employs TRBV30 and TRBJ1-5, with TRBD1 matching over 12 bases. The CDR3 length is 15 residues. From germline, CDR1 is GTSNPN and CDR2 SVGIG (reference sequence). After removal of 4 bases from V and 0 bases from J, the junction contained 1 base not matched to a gene. The CDR3 DNA sequence: TGTGCCTGGAAGGGACAGGGGGCTAGCAATCAGCCCCAGCATTTT. Translation gives CAWKGQGASNQPQHF.

The rearrangement links TRBV29-1 to TRBJ1-2, with 9 bases lining up with TRBD1. In germline, CDR1 is SQVTM, CDR2 ANQGSEA. Unmatched junction bases numbered 6, after V lost 4 bases and J lost 6 bases. The CDR3 covers 13 residues. The CDR3 sequence: CSVVSDRGDGYTF. The CDR3 bases are TGCAGCGTTGTCTCGGACAGGGGCGATGGCTACACCTTC.

The chain carries TRBV2 and TRBJ2-1; 9 positions agree with TRBD2. The CDR3 is made up of 15 amino acids. Trimming took 8 bases from V and 2 from J; bases not matched to a gene: 7. From germline, CDR1 is SNHLY and CDR2 FYNNEI. The CDR3: CASVLPSGTYNEQFF. The CDR3, as DNA: TGTGCCAGCGTATTGCCTAGCGGGACCTACAATGAGCAGTTCTTC.

This clone has just a few counts. The chain combines TRBV29-1 with TRBJ2-7; tentative D call: TRBD2 (7 bases). Looked up from germline, CDR1 is SQVTM and CDR2 is ANQGSEA. V lost 7 bases and J lost 0, with 13 bases in between. The CDR3 consists of 13 residues. This chain's CDR3 is CSAEGGGSYEQYF. CDR3 nucleotides: TGCAGCGCCGAGGGGGGGGGCTCCTACGAGCAGTACTTC.

V usage is TRBV4-1 and J usage is TRBJ2-1, with TRBD1 matching over 7 bases. V was clipped by 2 bases and J by 3 bases; unmatched bases: 7. The CDR3 length is 16 residues. Germline loops: CDR1 MGHRA, CDR2 YSYEKL. Here the CDR3 DNA reads TGCGCCAGCAGCCAACTAACAGGGGTTCGCTACAATGAGCAGTTCTTC. Protein sequence: CASSQLTGVRYNEQFF.

The chain carries TRBV7-2 and TRBJ1-2; weak D call: TRBD1 (5 bases). V gave up 7 bases and J gave up 8 bases, with 23 bases separating them. The germline V gene encodes CDR1 SGHTA and CDR2 FQGNSA. This CDR3 spans 15 amino acids. CDR3 sequence reads: CASTALPLGGVGYTF. The CDR3 coding sequence is TGTGCCAGCACCGCCTTACCCCTGGGGGGGGTGGGCTACACCTTC.